This T cell receptor beta chain was recovered during a study of blood T cells in healthy people across ages. On this clonotype itself: What it recognizes is unknown.

Whole-study findings and limits: More naive CD4+ cells and higher diversity were found in long-lived than in aged donors.

Germline assignment: CDR1 MNHEY and CDR2 SMNVEV (reference sequence). There are 14 residues in the CDR3. V shed 8 bases and J 14 bases; nucleotides not matched to a gene: 13. PCR was performed a second time for about 7 to 11 cycles using a sample-barcoded 5' primer and a J-beta primer mix. TCRdb called the 5' RACE reads again in MiXCR, with one record for every CDR3 protein. The top ten clones hold approximately 51% of a sample with 380,000 or so distinct CDR3 sequences, 45% to 65% of them seen once. Sequences were obtained from blood. J is TRBJ2-4 and V is TRBV27; 12 nucleotides line up with TRBD2. The TCR sequence derives from a man in his 60s in good health. The chain's CDR3 is CASPLSRLAGAKYF. The CDR3, as DNA: TGTGCCAGCCCTTTGTCAAGACTAGCGGGAGCTAAGTACTTC.